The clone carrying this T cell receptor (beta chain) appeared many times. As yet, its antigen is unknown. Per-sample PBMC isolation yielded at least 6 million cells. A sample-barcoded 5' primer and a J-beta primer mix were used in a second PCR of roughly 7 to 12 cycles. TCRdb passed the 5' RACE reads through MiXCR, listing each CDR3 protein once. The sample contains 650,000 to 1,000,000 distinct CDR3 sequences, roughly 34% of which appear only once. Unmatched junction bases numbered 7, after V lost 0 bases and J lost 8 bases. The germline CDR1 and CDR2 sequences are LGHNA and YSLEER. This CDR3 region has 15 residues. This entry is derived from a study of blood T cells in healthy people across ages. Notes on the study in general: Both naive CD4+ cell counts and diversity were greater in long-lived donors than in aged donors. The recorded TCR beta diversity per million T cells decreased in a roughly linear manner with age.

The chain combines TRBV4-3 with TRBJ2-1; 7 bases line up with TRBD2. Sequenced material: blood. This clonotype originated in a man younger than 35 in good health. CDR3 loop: CASSQDRLAGDEQFF. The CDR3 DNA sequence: TGCGCCAGCAGCCAAGATAGGTTAGCGGGCGATGAGCAGTTCTTC.